This passage covers 26 T cell receptor beta chains from one sample sequenced in a study of T cell repertoires in cytomegalovirus infection. Using its own MiXCR run on the reads, TCRdb lists one record per CDR3 protein. Among some 400,000 distinct CDR3 sequences listed, under 40% were seen once. Material for sequencing was PBMCs. Source of these receptors: a human donor in good health (CMV status not recorded). Some clones in this sample may be carry-over from other donors' samples.

The genes are TRBV28 and TRBJ1-5; TRBD1 aligns across 7 bases. Germline values: CDR1 MDHEN, CDR2 SYDVKM. The junction had 4 bases not matched to a gene; V was cut back by 7 bases and J by 4 bases. The CDR3 has 13 residues. CDR3 nucleotide sequence: TGTGCCAGCAACATACAGGGGAATCAGCCCCAGCATTTT. Its translation is CASNIQGNQPQHF.

The chain carries TRBV7-9 and TRBJ1-1; D is uncertain. Germline lookup yields CDR1 SEHNR and CDR2 FQNEAQ (reference sequence). This CDR3 is built from 14 residues. V dropped 5 bases and J dropped 1 base, with 11 bases sitting between them. CDR3 residues: CASSPTGANTEAFF. In DNA form, the CDR3 reads TGTGCCAGCAGCCCGACGGGAGCGAACACTGAAGCTTTCTTT. The complete variable domain, with remaining parts taken from reference TRBV7-9 and TRBJ1-1, reads DTGVSQNPRHKITKRGQNVTFRCDPISEHNRLYWYRQTLGQGPEFLTYFQNEAQLEKSRLLSDRFSAERPKGSFSTLEIQRTEQGDSAMYLCASSPTGANTEAFFGQGTRLTVV.

This chain links TRBV7-9 with TRBJ2-1; 9 bases match TRBD2. Unmatched junction bases numbered 5, after V lost 3 bases and J lost 8 bases. Germline V lookup: CDR1 SEHNR, CDR2 FQNEAQ (reference sequence). The CDR3 loop spans 14 amino acids. The CDR3 nucleotides are TGTGCCAGCAGCTTCAGTAGCGGGGGCGATGAGCAGTTCTTC. Its translation: CASSFSSGGDEQFF.

The chain joins TRBV29-1 to TRBJ2-2; weak D call: TRBD1 (6 bases). The CDR3 sequence is 13 residues long. Trimming removed 7 bases from V and 3 bases from J, with 12 bases in between. CDR1 is SQVTM, CDR2 ANQGSEA, per germline. CDR3 nucleotides: TGCAGCGCCTACAGGGTCGACACCGGGGAGCTGTTTTTT. The encoded protein is CSAYRVDTGELFF.

The chain links TRBV19 to TRBJ2-7, with D possibly being TRBD2 (5 bases). Trimming took 3 bases from V and 6 from J, leaving 12 bases between them. Germline assignment: CDR1 LNHDA and CDR2 SQIVND (reference sequence). CDR3 size: 13 residues. CDR3 in amino acids: CASSIRQAGEQYF. The CDR3 nucleotides read TGTGCCAGTAGTATTCGCCAGGCGGGCGAGCAGTACTTC.

DNA of the CDR3: TGTGCCAGCAAAGGTGGGGACACCGGGGAGCTGTTTTTT. Its protein product is CASKGGDTGELFF. The chain recombines TRBV6-4 with TRBJ2-2, with unresolved D. The germline V gene encodes CDR1 MRHNA and CDR2 SNTAGT. The CDR3 contains 13 residues. The ends were cut back, 7 bases at V and 3 bases at J, with 9 bases in the middle.

The chain combines TRBV29-1 with TRBJ1-4, with D unclear. This CDR3 is 13 amino acids long. Germline assignment: CDR1 SQVTM and CDR2 ANQGSEA. V shed 3 bases and J shed 8 bases, with 13 bases lying between them. In DNA, the CDR3 is TGCAGCGTTGAGTACCCACATGGGGAAAAACTGTTTTTT. This translates into CSVEYPHGEKLFF.

This clonotype appeared a few times. V and J are TRBV7-4 and TRBJ2-5; D gene uncertain. Germline V gene lookup returns CDR1 SGHVT and CDR2 SQSDAQ. V shed 3 bases and J shed 3 bases, with 14 bases lying between them. CDR3 length: 15 amino acids. CDR3 sequence (DNA): TGTGCCAGCAGCTTTAGTGGCAGTCCTGAAGAGACCCAGTACTTC. Translating it yields CASSFSGSPEETQYF.

As regards this clonotype: The CDR3 does not end in the conserved phenylalanine or tryptophan, so this is likely a read error. The V call is TRBV18, the J call TRBJ2-2, with 7 positions matching TRBD1. The germline CDR1 and CDR2 sequences are KGHSH and LQKENI. With V trimmed by 3 bases and J by 3 bases, 4 bases remained unmatched. This CDR3 has 15 amino acids. The CDR3 here is CASSPGTADTGELFL. The CDR3 region has the DNA TGTGCCAGCTCACCGGGGACAGCGGACACCGGGGAGCTGTTTTTG.

The CDR3: CASSDRVLHEKLFF. DNA of the CDR3: TGTGCCAGCAGCGACAGGGTCCTGCATGAAAAACTGTTTTTT. V gene TRBV7-4 combines with J gene TRBJ1-4; TRBD1 agrees at 7 bases. Germline loops: CDR1 SGHVT, CDR2 SQSDAQ. This CDR3 is 14 amino acids long. The V gene end was trimmed by 5 bases and the J gene end by 6 bases; junction bases not matched to a gene: 6. Full variable domain (remainder filled in from reference TRBV7-4 and TRBJ1-4): GAGVSQSPRYKVAKRGRDVALRCDSISGHVTLYWYRQTLGQGSEVLTYSQSDAQRDKSGRPSGRFSAERPERSVSTLKIQRTEQGDSAVYLCASSDRVLHEKLFFGSGTQLSVL.

This clonotype has more than one count but fewer than ten. The gene calls are TRBV2 and TRBJ2-1, with D uncertain. Germline V gene data show CDR1 as SNHLY and CDR2 as FYNNEI. The CDR3 runs to 15 residues. The ends were cut back, 2 bases at V and 3 bases at J, with 11 bases in the middle. CDR3 DNA sequence: TGTGCCAGCAGTGAAAAGACGGCTTTCTACAATGAGCAGTTCTTC. This codes for CASSEKTAFYNEQFF.

This clonotype was seen at least ten times. J is TRBJ1-5 and V is TRBV7-2; D might be TRBD1 (5 bases). Per germline, CDR1 SGHTA and CDR2 FQGNSA. Trimming took off 2 bases at V and 5 bases at J, with 10 bases between the two ends. The CDR3 extends over 14 amino acids. Here the CDR3 DNA reads TGTGCCAGCAGCTTACAAGGGGCTGATCAGCCCCAGCATTTT. It specifies CASSLQGADQPQHF.

The V call is TRBV7-9, the J call TRBJ2-7; D not resolved. The CDR3 loop spans 11 amino acids. Germline V gene sequence: CDR1 SEHNR, CDR2 FQNEAQ (reference sequence). V dropped 6 bases and J dropped 4 bases, with 7 bases sitting between them. This chain's CDR3 is CASSNEYEQYF. DNA for the CDR3: TGTGCCAGCAGTAACGAATACGAGCAGTACTTC.

The rearrangement joins TRBV7-6 to TRBJ2-5; D gene ambiguous. The CDR3 extends over 13 amino acids. Germline values: CDR1 SGHVS, CDR2 FNYEAQ. V gave up 5 bases and J gave up 3 bases, with 10 bases separating them. The CDR3 nucleotides read TGTGCCAGCAGCCACAGTATTGAAGAGACCCAGTACTTC. Its protein product is CASSHSIEETQYF. The full variable domain, rest sourced from reference TRBV7-6 and TRBJ2-5, is GAGVSQSPRYKVTKRGQDVALRCDPISGHVSLYWYRQALGQGPEFLTYFNYEAQQDKSGLPNDRFSAERPEGSISTLTIQRTEQRDSAMYRCASSHSIEETQYFGPGTRLLVL.

Details on this clonotype: A junction boundary mismatches the germline segment, possibly from a read error. The gene calls are TRBV28 and TRBJ1-2; possibly TRBD1 for D (5 bases). The CDR3 has 15 residues. Germline values: CDR1 MDHEN, CDR2 SYDVKM. CDR3 in DNA: TGTGCCAGCAGTTTAGAACTACCCTGGGGCTATGGCTTCACCTTC. Protein product: CASSLELPWGYGFTF.

This clonotype was detected a few times. The CDR3 nucleotides read TGTGCCAGTAGTACTACAGGGTTTAATGAGCAGTTCTTC. Residues: CASSTTGFNEQFF. The chain carries TRBV19 and TRBJ2-1; D possibly corresponds to TRBD1 (6 bases). Trimming shortened V by 4 bases and J by 7 bases, and 11 bases separated the two germline ends. Germline V gene sequence: CDR1 LNHDA, CDR2 SQIVND (reference sequence). The CDR3 totals 13 residues.

The chain employs TRBV6-2 or TRBV6-3 and TRBJ1-1; D remains unclear. The CDR3 runs 15 residues. V lost 2 bases, J lost 1 base, and 11 bases lay in between. Looked up from germline, CDR1 is MNHEY and CDR2 is SVGEGT. CDR3 in DNA: TGTGCCAGCAGTTACGGGCCACATACGAACACTGAAGCTTTCTTT. Its translation: CASSYGPHTNTEAFF.

The chain recombines TRBV2 with TRBJ2-1; 14 bases are a match to TRBD2. Trimming cost V 5 bases and J 7 bases; bases outside gene matches: 7. The CDR3 sequence is 16 residues long. Germline V gene lookup returns CDR1 SNHLY and CDR2 FYNNEI. CDR3 amino acids: CASSSSGLAGENEQFF. The CDR3 DNA is TGTGCCAGCAGTTCCTCGGGACTAGCGGGGGAAAATGAGCAGTTCTTC. Complete variable domain (other parts from reference TRBV2 and TRBJ2-1): EPEVTQTPSHQVTQMGQEVILRCVPISNHLYFYWYRQILGQKVEFLVSFYNNEISEKSEIFDDQFSVERPDGSNFTLKIRSTKLEDSAMYFCASSSSGLAGENEQFFGPGTRLTVL.

This clonotype was seen only a few times. The V call is TRBV12-3 or TRBV12-4, the J call TRBJ1-5; D unresolved. Trimming shortened V by 0 bases and J by 9 bases, and 9 bases separated the two germline ends. The CDR3 extends over 13 amino acids. CDR3 DNA: TGTGCCAGCAGTTTAGCGAATGGCCCGCCCCAGCATTTT. Protein product: CASSLANGPPQHF.

Here the CDR3 DNA reads TGTGCCAGCTCACCGGGATCCCAGACTGAAGCTTTCTTT. This gives the protein CASSPGSQTEAFF. The chain employs TRBV18 and TRBJ1-1, with D unresolved. The CDR3 has 13 amino acids. Germline CDR1 is KGHSH and CDR2 is LQKENI. Trimming took off 3 bases at V and 5 bases at J, with 10 bases between the two ends.

As to this clonotype: An end of the junction differs from the germline gene, which may be a read error. Written as DNA, the CDR3 is TGTGCCATTAGTGCTCCGGGACATAGCAATCAGCCCCAGCATTTT. Translated, it gives CAISAPGHSNQPQHF. The chain joins TRBV19 to TRBJ1-5, with D perhaps matching TRBD1 (6 bases). This CDR3 region has 15 residues. Looked up from germline, CDR1 is LNHDA and CDR2 is SQIVND (reference sequence).

This chain uses TRBV4-3 with TRBJ2-6, with D possibly TRBD2 on 5 matching bases. This CDR3 is built from 18 residues. V lost 4 bases and J 1 base, leaving 17 bases between the germline ends. Germline CDR1 LGHNA, CDR2 YSLEER. In DNA form, the CDR3 reads TGCGCCAGCAGCCGCCAGCTTGAGGGTAGGTCTGGGGCCAACGTCCTGACTTTC. Translated, it gives CASSRQLEGRSGANVLTF.

This clonotype appeared a few times. The chain joins TRBV12-3 or TRBV12-4 to TRBJ2-3, with D hard to call. The V gene lost 1 base and the J gene lost 5 bases, with 10 bases spanning the gap. The CDR3 is 14 amino acids. Here the CDR3 DNA reads TGTGCCAGCAGTTTAGGTCCAGCCAGAGATACGCAGTATTTT. The encoded protein is CASSLGPARDTQYF.

The rearrangement links TRBV12-3 or TRBV12-4 to TRBJ2-3; TRBD2 matches at 10 bases. This CDR3 has 17 residues. With V trimmed by 5 bases and J by 0 bases, 8 bases remained unmatched. The CDR3 region is CASSHPLAGGSTDTQYF. The DNA for the CDR3 is TGTGCCAGCAGTCATCCTTTAGCGGGGGGTAGCACAGATACGCAGTATTTT.

The chain couples TRBV7-6 to TRBJ1-4, with TRBD1 matching 8 bases. The CDR3 has 16 amino acids. The germline CDR1 and CDR2 sequences are SGHVS and FNYEAQ. Trimming removed 4 bases from V and 7 bases from J; junction bases left unmatched: 11. The CDR3 sequence is CASSSTHRGASEKLFF. The CDR3 region has the DNA TGTGCCAGCAGCTCGACCCACAGGGGGGCGAGTGAAAAACTGTTTTTT.

The chain uses TRBV5-4 and TRBJ2-3; TRBD2 matches 9 bases. This CDR3 spans 16 amino acids. V lost 1 base, J lost 3 bases, and 6 bases stayed unmatched. The germline V gene encodes CDR1 SGHNT and CDR2 YYREEE (reference sequence). DNA for the CDR3: TGTGCCAGCAGCTTGTATCGGGGACTAGCAACAGATACGCAGTATTTT. Residues: CASSLYRGLATDTQYF.